This T cell receptor beta chain was captured in a study of T cell clonotyping in hematopoietic cell transplantation (dated by TCRdb to the early 2020s). Study-level background: The study collected roughly 150 blood samples from 35 consecutive transplant recipients and their related donors. Recruitment of patients was conducted between 2015 and early 2017, and follow-up was continued until late 2020 or death.

V has 1 base trimmed and J has 0 bases trimmed; junction bases matching no gene number 4. The CDR3 sequence holds 16 residues, the cysteine and phenylalanine included. Of all the DNA, just the CDR3 is kept, 48 bases in frame from base 1. For CDR1 and CDR2, the germline V gene lists SGHDT and YYEEEE. The immunoSEQ assay, a bias-controlled multiplex PCR with V- and J-specific primers, was used to amplify TCR beta CDR3 regions from genomic DNA. In a second PCR step, the CDR3 amplicons were tagged with a proprietary barcode plus Illumina adapter sequences. An Illumina MiSeq instrument was used to sequence the CDR3 libraries. From the authors' description of their analysis: Export and quality control were performed with immunoSEQ Analyzer 3.0, and downstream analyses were performed with R Bioconductor and Immunarch. Only productive rearrangements in the normalized downsampled data set went into calculating the repertoire metrics. In the normalized cohort, clonotypes with more than 5 templates were defined as pathologically expanded. The Inverse Simpson Index was used to measure repertoire diversity. CMV-specificity analyses were carried out on the non-normalized data set to capture all clonotypes. TCRdb obtained this table from immuneACCESS and retained in-frame rearrangements with V and J assigned. These tables miss some clones; where compared with another copy, unresolved V genes account for less than half of the shortfall, and the remainder is unexplained. That table is the source of V, J and clone size, and D and trimming were worked out from the DNA. This sample is represented by 15,000 to 20,000 clones; over 65% of them were singletons. The ten largest account for around 4.3% of the sample.

Notes on this clone: What this receptor recognizes is not known. No base quality information exists; no much larger clone differs at one position.

Explained via the paper, the time point label denotes: 100 days after allo-HCT. Blood samples were obtained from recipients approximately 28 days before transplant and at days 30, 100 and 180 after transplant. Nuclei Lysis Solution was used to extract genomic DNA from fresh or cryopreserved unfractionated peripheral blood mononuclear cells. Study-wide findings and limitations: Broader TCR repertoire diversity after transplant was predicted by Inverse Simpson Index values from donors and from recipients before transplant. Recipient TCR diversity fell after transplant, with pathologically expanded clonotypes rising progressively from day 30 to day 180. Just a small fraction of recipient repertoires overlapped with donor repertoires, and more than 95% appeared de novo at the given depth. Sample size was limited, and cells were not sorted, so CD4 and CD8 repertoire contributions could not be separated.

Here the sequenced sample was PBMCs, taken 100 days after allogeneic stem cell transplant. The chain links TRBV5-6 with TRBJ2-7; a stretch of 10 junction bases matches TRBD1. The origin of this receptor is a male patient aged 55 to 70 who had an allogeneic stem cell transplant from a related donor, so the T cells may come from the graft donor. Some clones in this sample may be carry-over from other donors' samples. The DNA sequence reads TGTGCCAGCAGCTTGAAATGGACAGGGGGCTCCTACGAGCAGTACTTC. Its product reads: CASSLKWTGGSYEQYF.